The rows below give T cell receptor beta chains drawn from one sample of a study of blood T cell repertoires in COVID-19. Generated by immunoSEQ multiplex PCR, the TCRdb table keeps only in-frame clones and is missing some. This table holds around 400,000 clones, about four fifths found once. The sample was PBMCs or T cells enriched from blood (not recorded which). The receptors were sampled from a woman aged 45-65 years who had recovered from COVID-19. Each CDR3 is given with its conserved first and last residue. Fields, in order: clone size, J gene, V gene, D gene, CDR3 protein, CDR3 DNA. The D gene is left open where the match is weak. The size of a clone is reported for some rows only, either as once, few or many, or as a class for expanded clones.

clone size: .; J gene: TRBJ1-2; V gene: TRBV5-6; D gene: TRBD1; CDR3 protein: CASSLSDWTGGLYGYTF; CDR3 DNA: TGTGCCAGCAGCTTGTCGGATTGGACAGGGGGCCTCTATGGCTACACCTTC
clone size: .; J gene: TRBJ1-1; V gene: TRBV11-3; D gene: .; CDR3 protein: CASSLGGTPDQAFF; CDR3 DNA: TGTGCCAGCAGCTTAGGTGGGACACCGGATCAAGCTTTCTTT
clone size: .; J gene: TRBJ2-1; V gene: TRBV5-1; D gene: TRBD1; CDR3 protein: CASRGQETNEQFF; CDR3 DNA: TGCGCCAGCAGAGGACAGGAGACCAATGAGCAGTTCTTC
clone size: .; J gene: TRBJ1-2; V gene: TRBV12-3/TRBV12-4; D gene: TRBD1; CDR3 protein: CASSLQGVGGYTF; CDR3 DNA: TGTGCCAGCAGTTTACAGGGGGTGGGTGGCTACACCTTC
clone size: .; J gene: TRBJ1-6; V gene: TRBV12-5; D gene: .; CDR3 protein: CASGLVLRGSNSPLHF; CDR3 DNA: TGTGCTAGTGGTTTGGTACTTAGGGGATCGAATTCACCCCTCCACTTT
clone size: .; J gene: TRBJ1-1; V gene: TRBV12-3/TRBV12-4; D gene: TRBD1; CDR3 protein: CASTIGTGKAFF; CDR3 DNA: TGTGCCAGCACCATCGGGACAGGCAAAGCTTTCTTT
clone size: once; J gene: TRBJ1-2; V gene: TRBV5-1; D gene: TRBD1; CDR3 protein: CASSLAPAGGLYGYTF; CDR3 DNA: TGCGCCAGCAGCTTGGCGCCGGCAGGGGGCCTCTATGGCTACACCTTC
clone size: .; J gene: TRBJ2-1; V gene: TRBV5-1; D gene: TRBD1; CDR3 protein: CASSVTGGSYNEQFF; CDR3 DNA: TGCGCCAGCAGCGTTACAGGGGGGTCCTACAATGAGCAGTTCTTC
clone size: .; J gene: TRBJ1-6; V gene: TRBV9; D gene: TRBD1; CDR3 protein: CASSVGTGDYSPLHF; CDR3 DNA: TGTGCCAGCAGCGTAGGGACAGGGGACTATTCACCCCTCCACTTT
clone size: .; J gene: TRBJ2-1; V gene: TRBV29-1; D gene: .; CDR3 protein: CSSRGSGSSYNEQFF; CDR3 DNA: TGCAGCAGCCGGGGGAGCGGTAGCTCCTACAATGAGCAGTTCTTC
clone size: .; J gene: TRBJ2-5; V gene: TRBV30; D gene: .; CDR3 protein: CAWRPPGQQETQYF; CDR3 DNA: TGTGCCTGGAGACCTCCGGGACAACAAGAGACCCAGTACTTC
clone size: few; J gene: TRBJ1-2; V gene: TRBV4-2; D gene: .; CDR3 protein: CASGGGLGYTF; CDR3 DNA: TGTGCCAGCGGGGGGGGGCTTGGCTACACCTTC
clone size: few; J gene: TRBJ1-1; V gene: TRBV5-8; D gene: TRBD1; CDR3 protein: CASSFGTAVISTEAFF; CDR3 DNA: TGTGCCAGCAGCTTTGGGACAGCTGTCATCAGCACTGAAGCTTTCTTT
clone size: once; J gene: TRBJ2-1; V gene: TRBV30; D gene: .; CDR3 protein: CAWSVQRSSYNEQFF; CDR3 DNA: TGTGCCTGGAGTGTACAGCGGAGCTCCTACAATGAGCAGTTCTTC
clone size: .; J gene: TRBJ2-2; V gene: TRBV5-4; D gene: TRBD2; CDR3 protein: CASSDAGGPSGELFF; CDR3 DNA: TGTGCCAGCAGCGATGCGGGAGGGCCCTCCGGGGAGCTGTTTTTT
clone size: .; J gene: TRBJ2-3; V gene: TRBV7-2; D gene: TRBD2; CDR3 protein: CASSLFASGIGGTDTQYF; CDR3 DNA: TGTGCCAGCAGCTTATTTGCTAGCGGGATCGGGGGCACAGATACGCAGTATTTT
clone size: few; J gene: TRBJ2-2; V gene: TRBV4-3; D gene: TRBD2; CDR3 protein: CASSQNPSSGNTGELFF; CDR3 DNA: TGCGCCAGCAGCCAGAACCCCTCTAGCGGGAACACCGGGGAGCTGTTTTTT
clone size: .; J gene: TRBJ2-7; V gene: TRBV6-5; D gene: TRBD2; CDR3 protein: CASRASGGIYEQYF; CDR3 DNA: TGTGCCAGCAGGGCCAGCGGGGGAATATACGAGCAGTACTTC
clone size: .; J gene: TRBJ1-1; V gene: TRBV4-2; D gene: .; CDR3 protein: CASSQDTGEAFF; CDR3 DNA: TGTGCCAGCAGCCAAGATACGGGGGAAGCTTTCTTT
clone size: .; J gene: TRBJ1-2; V gene: TRBV30; D gene: .; CDR3 protein: CAWTLEPTNYGYTF; CDR3 DNA: TGTGCCTGGACCCTGGAGCCTACTAACTATGGCTACACCTTC
clone size: .; J gene: TRBJ1-2; V gene: TRBV5-1; D gene: .; CDR3 protein: CASSSSGYGYTF; CDR3 DNA: TGCGCCAGCAGCTCTTCGGGCTATGGCTACACCTTC
clone size: .; J gene: TRBJ2-1; V gene: TRBV10-1; D gene: .; CDR3 protein: CASTKCSETNYNEQFF; CDR3 DNA: TGCGCCAGCACAAAATGCAGCGAGACCAACTACAATGAGCAGTTCTTC
clone size: many; J gene: TRBJ1-1; V gene: TRBV11-3; D gene: TRBD1; CDR3 protein: CASSSRGLWETEAFF; CDR3 DNA: TGTGCCAGCAGCTCCAGGGGGCTTTGGGAAACTGAAGCTTTCTTT
clone size: .; J gene: TRBJ2-1; V gene: TRBV2; D gene: .; CDR3 protein: CASSAGSIPNEQFF; CDR3 DNA: TGTGCCAGCAGTGCCGGGAGTATTCCCAATGAGCAGTTCTTC
clone size: .; J gene: TRBJ2-5; V gene: TRBV9; D gene: .; CDR3 protein: CASSPRTAPGETQYF; CDR3 DNA: TGTGCCAGCAGCCCTCGGACAGCCCCGGGAGAGACCCAGTACTTC
clone size: .; J gene: TRBJ2-6; V gene: TRBV3-1/TRBV3-2; D gene: .; CDR3 protein: CASSQTTGANVLTF; CDR3 DNA: TGTGCCAGCAGCCAAACTACTGGGGCCAACGTCCTGACTTTC